A single sample gave rise to the 8 T cell receptor beta chains below, sequenced in a study of T cells in pancreatic ductal adenocarcinoma. No neoadjuvant therapy was given to the selected pancreatic ductal adenocarcinoma patients before their surgery. Sequenced by immunoSEQ multiplex PCR; TCRdb stores in-frame clones only, minus some. The sample includes 100,000 or so clones, nearly 95% of them seen just once. Sequenced input: PBMCs. The origin of the receptors is a human donor with pancreatic ductal adenocarcinoma.

The V and J genes are TRBV4-1 and TRBJ2-1, with 11 positions matching TRBD2. Germline CDR1 and CDR2: MGHRA and YSYEKL. The CDR3 sequence is 11 residues long. Trimming cost V 5 bases and J 16 bases; bases outside gene matches: 4. DNA for the CDR3: TGCGCCAGCAGCTTTAGCGGGAGGGCATTCTTC. It is translated as CASSFSGRAFF.

The chain employs TRBV10-3 and TRBJ2-1; 15 nucleotides align to TRBD2. CDR3 length: 17 amino acids. J gave up 6 bases and V 3 bases, and 6 bases lay outside the gene matches. Germline CDR1 ENHRY, CDR2 SYGVKD. The CDR3 protein is CAISDFGLAGGINEQFF. The CDR3 DNA reads as TGTGCCATCAGTGATTTCGGACTAGCGGGAGGGATCAATGAGCAGTTCTTC.

The chain is built from TRBV5-6 and TRBJ2-5; perhaps TRBD1 as D (6 bases). The CDR3 is made up of 15 amino acids. Trimming removed 3 bases from V and 5 bases from J, with 17 bases in between. Germline V gives CDR1 SGHDT, CDR2 YYEEEE. The DNA for the CDR3 is TGTGCCAGCAGCTCGCTGGACAGCCGCCTTGAGACCCAGTACTTC. Its protein is CASSSLDSRLETQYF.

The genes are TRBV6-6 and TRBJ1-5; D gene uncertain. The CDR3 runs 14 residues. Per germline, CDR1 MNHNY and CDR2 SVGAGI (reference sequence). Trimming took 4 bases from V and 4 from J, leaving 11 bases between them. This chain's CDR3 is CASSFRPGNQPQHF. In nucleotides, the CDR3 is TGTGCCAGCAGTTTTCGACCCGGGAATCAGCCCCAGCATTTT.

The chain employs TRBV5-4 and TRBJ2-5; 7 bases fit TRBD2. Losses at the gene ends were 0 bases for V and 1 base for J; bases not matched to a gene: 6. The CDR3 runs to 16 residues. Germline V lookup: CDR1 SGHNT, CDR2 YYREEE (reference sequence). CDR3 bases: TGTGCCAGCAGCTTGGGCGGGGGTGAGGTCCAAGAGACCCAGTACTTC. As protein: CASSLGGGEVQETQYF.

The rearrangement uses TRBV21-1 and TRBJ2-1; the D segment call TRBD2 is taken from the table without a DNA check. TRBV21-1 is termed a pseudogene. This CDR3 has 17 residues. The CDR3: CASSKAVAGDSYNEQFF. Written as DNA, the CDR3 is TGTGCCAGCAGCAAAGCAGTAGCGGGGGACTCCTACAATGAGCAGTTCTTC.

This clone was recorded only once. V is TRBV7-9 and J is TRBJ2-1; no clear D. V lost 4 bases and J 6 bases, leaving 13 bases between the germline ends. This CDR3 has 14 amino acids. The V gene's germline CDR1 is SEHNR and CDR2 FQNEAQ (reference sequence). The CDR3 DNA follows: TGTGCCAGCAGCTCCCAGGCAATAGGCAATGAGCAGTTCTTC. Translation: CASSSQAIGNEQFF.

V gene TRBV5-4 combines with J gene TRBJ2-7, with a possible D match to TRBD1 (5 bases). Trimming pared 1 base from V and 6 bases from J, leaving 17 bases between. CDR1 and CDR2 (germline): SGHNT, YYREEE (reference sequence). There are 15 residues in the CDR3. The DNA for the CDR3 is TGTGCCAGCAGCTTGTCGGGTAGGGGAAGGGGCGAGCAGTACTTC. It specifies CASSLSGRGRGEQYF.